A selection of T cell receptor beta chains follows, all from one sample in a study of blood T cell repertoires in COVID-19. TCRdb's table, derived via immunoSEQ multiplex PCR, lists solely in-frame clones and lacks some. The table has some 490,000 clones, 80% to 90% seen once. The sample taken for sequencing was peripheral blood. The source of these receptors is a human donor in a cohort sampled during active COVID-19. CDR3s include the opening cysteine and the closing phenylalanine or tryptophan. D genes are given only for firm matches. Size tells how often a clone was seen (once, few, many) or the class of an expanded clone, and some rows leave it out.

d_call clone_size j_call v_call cdr3_aa cdr3_nt
TRBD2 many TRBJ2-1 TRBV30 CAWKGTSGRANEQFF TGTGCCTGGAAGGGGACTAGCGGGAGGGCTAATGAGCAGTTCTTC
- - TRBJ1-1 TRBV19 CASRGGTMNTEAFF TGTGCCTCCCGTGGAGGGACCATGAACACTGAAGCTTTCTTT
TRBD2 - TRBJ2-1 TRBV6-5 CASSYPGLARDNEQFF TGTGCCAGCAGTTACCCAGGACTAGCGAGAGACAATGAGCAGTTCTTC
- once TRBJ2-1 TRBV20-1 CSASRSPSYNEQFF TGCAGTGCTAGTCGGAGCCCTTCCTACAATGAGCAGTTCTTC
- few TRBJ1-3 TRBV11-2 CASSLDRSSGNTIYF TGTGCCAGCAGCCTTGACAGGAGCTCTGGAAACACCATATATTTT
- - TRBJ1-1 TRBV10-3 CAIRLGGNTEAFF TGTGCCATCAGACTCGGGGGGAACACTGAAGCTTTCTTT
TRBD1 few TRBJ2-5 TRBV27 CATYPAGQGSETQYF TGTGCCACGTACCCAGCGGGACAGGGCAGTGAGACCCAGTACTTC
TRBD1 - TRBJ1-6 TRBV6-5 CASSKDRVGNSPLHF TGTGCCAGCAGTAAGGACAGGGTTGGTAATTCACCCCTCCACTTT
TRBD1 - TRBJ1-2 TRBV29-1 CSALTGGLNYGYTF TGCAGCGCCCTGACAGGGGGCTTGAACTATGGCTACACCTTC
TRBD2 - TRBJ2-7 TRBV18 CASSPGLAGPSYEQYF TGTGCCAGCTCACCTGGACTAGCGGGCCCCTCCTACGAGCAGTACTTC
TRBD1 - TRBJ1-3 TRBV19 CASSIKQGAASGNTIYF TGTGCCAGTAGTATCAAACAGGGGGCAGCCTCTGGAAACACCATATATTTT
- - TRBJ2-5 TRBV5-4 CASSPPGETQYF TGTGCCAGCAGCCCCCCCGGGGAGACCCAGTACTTC
- - TRBJ2-7 TRBV19 CASSIPGSSYEQYF TGTGCCAGTAGTATCCCCGGGAGCTCCTACGAGCAGTACTTC
- - TRBJ1-4 TRBV6-5 CASSYFDGQGGEKLFF TGTGCCAGCAGTTACTTTGATGGGCAGGGCGGTGAAAAACTGTTTTTT
- - TRBJ1-3 TRBV18 CASSPFPDRSGNTIYF TGTGCCAGCTCACCTTTCCCAGACAGATCTGGAAACACCATATATTTT
- once TRBJ2-1 TRBV18 CASSPGQYSYNEQFF TGTGCCAGCTCACCAGGACAGTACTCCTACAATGAGCAGTTCTTC
- once TRBJ1-3 TRBV5-6 CASSFAGVNTIYF TGTGCCAGCAGCTTCGCAGGGGTAAACACCATATATTTT
- - TRBJ2-5 TRBV7-7 CASSLSGSGETQYF TGTGCTAGCAGCTTAAGTGGGAGCGGAGAGACCCAGTACTTC